The entry that follows covers one T cell receptor beta chain sequence. With 3 bases removed from V and 2 bases from J, the gap between germline ends came to 12 bases. Germline-derived CDR1 and CDR2 are LNHNV and YYDKDF (reference sequence). The CDR3 has 15 amino acids. RNA in amounts of roughly 0.45 to 1 ug was reverse transcribed with random hexamers. Via MiXCR, TCRdb re-called the immunoSEQ multiplex PCR reads, giving one row per CDR3 protein. The sample has some 200,000 distinct CDR3 sequences; approximately 95% are singletons. This sample was taken from a study of CD8 T cells in Susac syndrome. The wider study: Clinically active disease was present in 5 or 6 of the sequenced Susac syndrome patients. About 8 of these patients were in remission.

Sequencing input: CD8+ T cells from PBMCs. This chain joins TRBV15 and TRBJ2-3; D gene uncertain. This sequence originates from a human donor with Susac syndrome. This CDR3 reads CATSRSTEPTDTQYF. In nucleotides, the CDR3 is TGTGCCACCAGCAGGTCAACAGAGCCCACAGATACGCAGTATTTT.